The entry below describes one T cell receptor beta chain. This specimen belongs to a study of control samples from healthy donors and cancer patients. Sequencing used immunoSEQ multiplex PCR; TCRdb keeps in-frame clones, though not all of them. Counted here are 120,000 or so clones, over 75% occurring once; the ten biggest clones make up roughly 2.5%. There are 15 residues in the CDR3. Germline-derived CDR1 and CDR2 are MNHEY and SVGEGT. With 0 bases clipped from V and 4 bases from J, the junction kept 1 base outside the gene matches. This chain connects TRBV6-2 or TRBV6-3 to TRBJ2-3; 10 nucleotides line up with TRBD2. The sequencing sample was made of blood. The receptor was derived from a man between 18 and 35 years old in good health. The CDR3 sequence: CASSYSSGGSDTQYF. CDR3 coding DNA: TGTGCCAGCAGTTACTCTAGCGGGGGGTCAGATACGCAGTATTTT.